The 31 T cell receptor beta chains in this list originate from one sample, sequenced in a study of blood T cell repertoires in COVID-19. Repertoires were generated with immunoSEQ multiplex PCR, while TCRdb's copy carries only in-frame clones and drops some. The table lists 300,000 or so clones, 85% to 90% of them singletons. The sequenced sample was peripheral blood. Receptors originate from a man in his 70s with acute or convalescent COVID-19.

V usage is TRBV5-1 and J usage is TRBJ2-3, with 7 bases lining up with TRBD1. Per germline, CDR1 SGHRS and CDR2 YFSETQ. Trimming cost V 6 bases and J 3 bases; bases outside gene matches: 10. This CDR3 contains 15 residues. The CDR3 here is CASKPAGGGTDTQYF. The CDR3 nucleotides are TGCGCCAGCAAGCCTGCAGGGGGTGGGACAGATACGCAGTATTTT.

The J gene is TRBJ1-1, the V gene TRBV7-9; 8 bases are shared with TRBD1. With V trimmed by 4 bases and J by 1 base, 2 bases remained unmatched. Looked up from germline, CDR1 is SEHNR and CDR2 is FQNEAQ (reference sequence). This CDR3 comprises 14 residues. CDR3: CASSSRGRNTEAFF. As DNA, the CDR3 is TGTGCCAGCAGCTCCAGGGGGCGGAACACTGAAGCTTTCTTT.

The V call is TRBV4-1, the J call TRBJ2-1; TRBD2 aligns across 8 bases. The CDR3 consists of 16 residues. The junction had 8 bases not matched to a gene; V was cut back by 4 bases and J by 3 bases. Germline assignment: CDR1 MGHRA and CDR2 YSYEKL. The CDR3 DNA is TGCGCCAGCAGCCCACGAAGCGGGGGAGACTACAATGAGCAGTTCTTC. It yields the protein CASSPRSGGDYNEQFF.

The CDR3 is CASSVGGGAFEETQYF. DNA for the CDR3: TGTGCCAGCAGTGTTGGCGGGGGGGCCTTTGAAGAGACCCAGTACTTC. The chain combines TRBV2 with TRBJ2-5, with TRBD2 matching over 9 bases. Germline V lookup: CDR1 SNHLY, CDR2 FYNNEI. The CDR3 consists of 16 residues. Trimming removed 4 bases from V and 3 bases from J; junction bases left unmatched: 9.

The rearrangement uses TRBV7-8 and TRBJ2-5, with TRBD1 identical over 7 bases. J gave up 7 bases and V 6 bases, and 8 bases lay outside the gene matches. The CDR3 contains 13 residues. Germline CDR1 and CDR2: SGHVS and FQNEAQ. The CDR3 DNA follows: TGTGCCAGCAGAGAAGGGGGCGCCGGGACCCAGTACTTC. Encoded protein: CASREGGAGTQYF.

The rearrangement links TRBV4-3 to TRBJ1-2; tentative D call: TRBD1 (6 bases). The CDR3 spans 15 residues. Trimming shortened V by 0 bases and J by 3 bases, and 11 bases separated the two germline ends. Germline CDR1 LGHNA, CDR2 YSLEER. The DNA for the CDR3 is TGCGCCAGCAGCCAAGACCGCAGGGGAGACTATGGCTACACCTTC. Translating gives CASSQDRRGDYGYTF.

This clone came up a few times. The chain has TRBV10-3 and TRBJ1-5; D gene ambiguous. The V and J ends lost 2 bases and 2 bases respectively, with 10 bases between them. CDR1 and CDR2 (germline): ENHRY, SYGVKD. This CDR3 comprises 15 residues. CDR3 loop: CAISEQFTGNQPQHF. As DNA, the CDR3 is TGTGCCATCAGTGAGCAGTTCACAGGCAATCAGCCCCAGCATTTT.

The chain joins TRBV28 to TRBJ2-2, with a tentative D call TRBD1 (7 bases). The CDR3 loop spans 14 amino acids. With 7 bases removed from V and 5 bases from J, the gap between germline ends came to 14 bases. Germline CDR1 and CDR2: MDHEN and SYDVKM. The CDR3: CASNPAGGTGELFF. Written as DNA, the CDR3 is TGTGCCAGCAACCCAGCAGGGGGGACCGGGGAGCTGTTTTTT.

The chain joins TRBV30 to TRBJ2-5; TRBD2 might be the D (5 bases). The CDR3 consists of 15 residues. The germline V and J ends were trimmed by 0 bases and 5 bases, with 16 bases remaining between them. Per the germline V gene, CDR1 is GTSNPN and CDR2 is SVGIG (reference sequence). For the CDR3, the DNA is TGTGCCTGGAGTGTAGGGAGTCGGGTAGGGGAGACCCAGTACTTC. The encoded protein is CAWSVGSRVGETQYF.

This rearrangement joins TRBV5-1 to TRBJ2-7; 9 positions agree with TRBD2. Looked up from germline, CDR1 is SGHRS and CDR2 is YFSETQ. The length of the CDR3 is 18 residues. The V and J ends lost 0 bases and 7 bases, in that order; junction bases with no gene match: 17. The CDR3 DNA is TGCGCCAGCAGCTTGGGGTGGGTTGCTAGCGGGGCCCCCGGAGAGCAGTACTTC. Translation gives CASSLGWVASGAPGEQYF.

This chain uses TRBV30 with TRBJ1-2, with D tentatively TRBD1 (5 bases). CDR1 GTSNPN and CDR2 SVGIG come from the germline V gene (reference sequence). The germline V and J ends were trimmed by 0 bases and 6 bases, with 11 bases remaining between them. The CDR3 loop spans 13 amino acids. The CDR3 bases are TGTGCCTGGAGTGTTAGGGGCGGGGATGGCTACACCTTC. Protein: CAWSVRGGDGYTF. Complete variable domain (other parts from reference TRBV30 and TRBJ1-2): SQTIHQWPATLVQPVGSPLSLECTVEGTSNPNLYWYRQAAGRGLQLLFYSVGIGQISSEVPQNLSASRPQDRQFILSSKKLLLSDSGFYLCAWSVRGGDGYTFGSGTRLTVV.

For the CDR3, the DNA is TGTGCCAGCAGCCATTCTGTTGGTGGCGGCAGGGGCCTAATGAACACTGAAGCTTTCTTT. This encodes CASSHSVGGGRGLMNTEAFF. The chain combines TRBV4-2 with TRBJ1-1; D might be TRBD1 (6 bases). Trimming took 3 bases from V and 0 from J, leaving 26 bases between them. The germline CDR1 and CDR2 sequences are LGHNA and YNFKEQ. This CDR3 spans 20 amino acids.

The genes are TRBV7-2 and TRBJ1-6; D is undetermined. The CDR3 consists of 16 residues. In germline, CDR1 is SGHTA, CDR2 FQGNSA. Between the trimmed V and J ends, which lost 1 base and 6 bases, there was a span of 13 bases. The CDR3 protein is CASSLGASAFNSPLHF. The CDR3, as DNA: TGTGCCAGCAGCTTAGGGGCCTCGGCTTTTAATTCACCCCTCCACTTT.

V gene TRBV19 combines with J gene TRBJ1-5; 8 nucleotides agree with TRBD1. Germline V gene lookup returns CDR1 LNHDA and CDR2 SQIVND (reference sequence). The CDR3 runs to 17 residues. V gave up 5 bases and J gave up 4 bases; unmatched junction bases: 13. DNA for the CDR3: TGTGCCAGTAGTTCGGCCGGGGACAGGATCGAGAATCAGCCCCAGCATTTT. Protein: CASSSAGDRIENQPQHF.

CDR3 nucleotide sequence: TGTGCCAGCAGCCTCGGACAGTTAACTAGCACAGATACGCAGTATTTT. Its protein is CASSLGQLTSTDTQYF. The chain recombines TRBV5-5 with TRBJ2-3, with D possibly being TRBD1 (6 bases). CDR1 and CDR2 (germline): SGHKS, YYEKEE (reference sequence). Between the trimmed V and J ends, which lost 4 bases and 0 bases, there was a span of 15 bases. This CDR3 contains 16 residues.

V and J are TRBV19 and TRBJ2-3, with D possibly TRBD2 on 6 matching bases. Trimming removed 5 bases from V and 9 bases from J, with 12 bases in between. CDR3 length: 12 amino acids. Germline CDR1 LNHDA, CDR2 SQIVND (reference sequence). CDR3 nucleotide sequence: TGTGCCAGTAGTCCGGGGGAAGTGACGCAGTATTTT. Its protein product is CASSPGEVTQYF.

This clone was seen more than once but under ten times. CDR3 bases: TGTGCCAGCAGCCCCGGGAGTCGGTACGAGCAGTACTTC. Its protein is CASSPGSRYEQYF. V gene TRBV7-8 combines with J gene TRBJ2-7, with a weak D call TRBD2 (6 bases). CDR1 and CDR2 from the germline V gene are SGHVS and FQNEAQ. V lost 5 bases, J lost 4 bases, and 12 bases lay in between. The CDR3 has 13 residues.

The chain employs TRBV27 and TRBJ2-2; possibly TRBD2 for D (6 bases). This CDR3 has 15 amino acids. Trimming left V 3 bases short and J 1 base short, with 9 bases between. Germline V gives CDR1 MNHEY, CDR2 SMNVEV (reference sequence). The CDR3 DNA reads as TGTGCCAGCAGTTTTGGGCGGGGGAACACCGGGGAGCTGTTTTTT. Protein product: CASSFGRGNTGELFF.

The V gene is TRBV6-6, the J gene TRBJ1-2, with D possibly TRBD1 on 5 matching bases. Per the germline V gene, CDR1 is MNHNY and CDR2 is SVGAGI (reference sequence). Trimming removed 0 bases at V and 6 bases at J, with 11 bases between. The length of the CDR3 is 14 residues. As DNA, the CDR3 is TGTGCCAGCAGTTACTCGAGCCAGGGTCATGGCTACACCTTC. This translates into CASSYSSQGHGYTF.

The chain couples TRBV7-9 to TRBJ2-3, with D possibly matching TRBD1 (6 bases). This CDR3 contains 17 residues. From germline, CDR1 is SEHNR and CDR2 FQNEAQ (reference sequence). V was clipped by 3 bases and J by 2 bases, with 18 bases between them. CDR3 amino acids: CASSFGTGPLPTDTQYF. The DNA of the CDR3 is TGTGCCAGCAGCTTTGGAACAGGGCCCCTCCCCACAGATACGCAGTATTTT. The whole variable domain, filled in from reference TRBV7-9 and TRBJ2-3, reads DTGVSQNPRHKITKRGQNVTFRCDPISEHNRLYWYRQTLGQGPEFLTYFQNEAQLEKSRLLSDRFSAERPKGSFSTLEIQRTEQGDSAMYLCASSFGTGPLPTDTQYFGPGTRLTVL.

This clone was observed a handful of times. The rearrangement uses TRBV6-2 or TRBV6-3 and TRBJ2-6; 9 bases map to TRBD2. CDR1 MNHEY and CDR2 SVGEGT come from the germline V gene. The CDR3 extends over 17 amino acids. V gave up 4 bases and J gave up 0 bases; unmatched junction bases: 4. The CDR3 reads CASSSLAGPSGANVLTF. CDR3 nucleotide sequence: TGTGCCAGCAGTTCCCTAGCGGGACCCTCTGGGGCCAACGTCCTGACTTTC.

The chain employs TRBV30 and TRBJ2-2; 9 bases fit TRBD2. The V gene end was trimmed by 5 bases and the J gene end by 7 bases; junction bases not matched to a gene: 11. The CDR3 loop spans 15 amino acids. Germline CDR1 GTSNPN, CDR2 SVGIG (reference sequence). The CDR3 region is CAWQAGGLIFGELFF. The CDR3, as DNA: TGTGCCTGGCAAGCGGGGGGCCTTATTTTCGGGGAGCTGTTTTTT.

V and J are TRBV11-2 and TRBJ2-3; D is possibly TRBD1 (6 bases). The CDR3 runs to 14 residues. CDR1 and CDR2 from the germline V gene are SGHAT and FQNNGV. V was pared by 1 base and J by 3 bases, with 8 bases between. DNA of the CDR3: TGTGCCAGCAGCTTAGGGACAGCGACAGATACGCAGTATTTT. Its protein is CASSLGTATDTQYF.

This chain connects TRBV29-1 to TRBJ2-5; the D gene is possibly TRBD1 (6 bases). Trimming removed 4 bases at V and 3 bases at J, with 15 bases between. Germline CDR1 and CDR2: SQVTM and ANQGSEA. This CDR3 spans 14 amino acids. In nucleotides, the CDR3 is TGCAGCGTTGCCATACAGTCAGGGGAAGAGACCCAGTACTTC. It translates to CSVAIQSGEETQYF.

The rearrangement uses TRBV7-9 and TRBJ1-1, with TRBD1 matching over 10 bases. Trimming took 5 bases from V and 1 from J; bases not matched to a gene: 10. Germline CDR1 is SEHNR and CDR2 is FQNEAQ (reference sequence). This CDR3 comprises 17 residues. The CDR3 region has the DNA TGTGCCAGCAGCCTTTCCCCGGGACAGGGGACGAACACTGAAGCTTTCTTT. Translation: CASSLSPGQGTNTEAFF.

The chain joins TRBV4-3 to TRBJ1-4; 7 nucleotides match TRBD1. The V segment lost 3 bases and the J segment 5 bases; nucleotides outside the gene matches: 9. CDR1 is LGHNA, CDR2 YSLEER, per germline. The CDR3 has 16 residues. The CDR3 loop reads CASSQDRTGGNEKLFF. The DNA for the CDR3 is TGCGCCAGCAGCCAGGACAGGACAGGAGGCAATGAAAAACTGTTTTTT.

The chain is built from TRBV7-9 and TRBJ2-5; 12 nucleotides match TRBD2. J was trimmed by 3 bases and V by 6 bases; bases with no gene match: 14. Per germline, CDR1 SEHNR and CDR2 FQNEAQ (reference sequence). The CDR3 length is 18 residues. CDR3 sequence: CASRSSGGESTIKETQYF. Written as DNA, the CDR3 is TGTGCCAGCAGGTCTAGCGGGGGGGAGTCTACCATAAAAGAGACCCAGTACTTC.

This sequence joins TRBV5-1 and TRBJ2-5; possible D gene TRBD2, 6 bases. The V and J ends lost 5 bases and 5 bases respectively, with 13 bases between them. The CDR3 is made up of 13 amino acids. Germline V lookup: CDR1 SGHRS, CDR2 YFSETQ. In nucleotides, the CDR3 is TGCGCCAGCAGTCCACGACGGGGGGAGACCCAGTACTTC. It codes for CASSPRRGETQYF. Full variable domain (remainder filled in from reference TRBV5-1 and TRBJ2-5): KAGVTQTPRYLIKTRGQQVTLSCSPISGHRSVSWYQQTPGQGLQFLFEYFSETQRNKGNFPGRFSGRQFSNSRSEMNVSTLELGDSALYLCASSPRRGETQYFGPGTRLLVL.

This clone was counted at least ten times. The chain carries TRBV11-2 and TRBJ1-4; 7 nucleotides line up with TRBD1. After removal of 2 bases from V and 11 bases from J, the junction contained 5 bases not matched to a gene. Germline lookup yields CDR1 SGHAT and CDR2 FQNNGV. This CDR3 is built from 13 residues. CDR3 sequence reads: CASSLIDRAKLFF. Here the CDR3 DNA reads TGTGCCAGCAGCTTAATCGACAGGGCTAAACTGTTTTTT.

The chain carries TRBV6-5 and TRBJ1-4, with D perhaps TRBD1 (5 bases). V lost 6 bases to trimming and J lost 11 bases, with 13 bases between them. This CDR3 contains 12 residues. Germline CDR1 and CDR2: MNHEY and SVGAGI. DNA for the CDR3: TGTGCCAGCAGGGGGCCGGAGGGCAAACTGTTTTTT. Its translation is CASRGPEGKLFF.

In its sample, this clone was seen a few times. The gene calls are TRBV7-2 and TRBJ2-1; TRBD2 agrees at 11 bases. The CDR3 extends over 16 amino acids. Per germline, CDR1 SGHTA and CDR2 FQGNSA. V was pared by 3 bases and J by 3 bases, with 4 bases of the junction left unmatched. CDR3 coding DNA: TGTGCCAGCAGCTTCCTAGCGGGAGGAATCTACAATGAGCAGTTCTTC. The encoded protein is CASSFLAGGIYNEQFF.